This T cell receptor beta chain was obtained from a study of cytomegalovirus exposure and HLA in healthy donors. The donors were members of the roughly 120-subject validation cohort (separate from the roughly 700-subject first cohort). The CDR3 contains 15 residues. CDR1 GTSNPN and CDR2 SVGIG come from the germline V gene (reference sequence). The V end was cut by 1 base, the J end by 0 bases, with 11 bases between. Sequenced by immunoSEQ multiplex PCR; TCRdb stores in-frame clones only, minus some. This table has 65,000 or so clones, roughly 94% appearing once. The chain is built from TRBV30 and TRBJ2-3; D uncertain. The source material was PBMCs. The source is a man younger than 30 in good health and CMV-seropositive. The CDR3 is CAWSAYSTSTDTQYF. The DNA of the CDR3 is TGTGCCTGGAGTGCATACAGCACAAGCACAGATACGCAGTATTTT.